This T cell receptor beta chain was recovered during a study of graft-versus-host responses after intestinal transplantation. Turning to the study itself: Recipients across the board were started on anti-thymocyte globulin induction, then kept on tacrolimus and steroids for two to three years.

TCRdb's table, derived via immunoSEQ multiplex PCR, lists solely in-frame clones and lacks some. This sample has roughly 8,200 clones, with more than 85% found just once. The CDR3 extends over 15 amino acids. V usage is TRBV21-1 and J usage is TRBJ2-7; the D call TRBD2 from the table was never checked on the DNA. TRBV21-1 is tagged as a pseudogene. Material: PBMCs, obtained 11 days after intestinal transplantation. The TCR was taken from a human patient who received an intestinal transplant, so some T cells may come from the graft donor. This CDR3 is CASSTYSGGFYEQYF. CDR3 nucleotide sequence: TGTGCCAGCAGCACTTATAGCGGGGGATTCTACGAGCAGTACTTC.